This TCR beta chain was obtained from a study of OX40 agonist ivuxolimab in advanced cancers. Of note for this clone: Its specificity is not known.

Study observations and caveats: Both blood CD4+ and CD8+ T cells showed clonal growth by week 6 at 0.1 to 3.0 mg/kg.

Clones were sequenced by immunoSEQ multiplex PCR, and TCRdb holds only the in-frame ones, with some missing. The sample carries about 69,000 clones, about 85% recorded once. This CDR3 is built from 12 residues. CDR1 SEHNR and CDR2 FQNEAQ come from the germline V gene (reference sequence). This sequence was found in an adult with an advanced solid tumor such as melanoma, head and neck, liver or kidney cancer. The chain links TRBV7-9 to TRBJ2-5; D is ambiguous. The DNA matches TRBJ2-7 better at its end, which makes the J call doubtful. This specimen was CD4+ or CD8+ T cells sorted from blood, taken in a trial of the OX40 agonist ivuxolimab. The CDR3 is CASSFLTGEQYF. The CDR3 nucleotides are TGTGCCAGCAGCTTTCTCACGGGCGAGCAGTACTTC.